The 25 T cell receptor beta chains given below trace back to one sample, sequenced in a study of Ad26.COV2.S vaccination and SARS-CoV-2 variants. This sample's treatment: over 15 received Ad26.COV2.S at low or high dose, single or two shots; about 5 received placebo; per-sample allocation not given. Sampling happened 63 days after the first vaccine or placebo injection. Generated by immunoSEQ multiplex PCR, the TCRdb table keeps only in-frame clones and is missing some. Of over 300,000 clones listed, 83% are singletons. Sample: peripheral blood, taken in a trial of Ad26.COV2.S vaccine versus placebo. These TCRs come from a person aged 18-65 years who received the Ad26.COV2.S COVID-19 vaccine or a placebo.

This clone showed up just once. The chain is built from TRBV18 and TRBJ2-3; D ambiguous. Deletions cut 3 bases from V and 0 bases from J, with 10 bases between. Germline V lookup: CDR1 KGHSH, CDR2 LQKENI. The CDR3 has 15 amino acids. CDR3 protein: CASSPTTASTDTQYF. The DNA for the CDR3 is TGTGCCAGCTCACCCACTACAGCTAGCACAGATACGCAGTATTTT.

This sequence joins TRBV7-6 and TRBJ1-1; the D gene is possibly TRBD1 (6 bases). The CDR3 runs to 14 residues. Germline CDR1 is SGHVS and CDR2 is FNYEAQ. V was trimmed by 5 bases and J by 2 bases, leaving 12 bases between them. The CDR3 loop reads CASSIRGANTEAFF. The CDR3 nucleotides read TGTGCCAGCAGCATCCGGGGGGCTAACACTGAAGCTTTCTTT.

The CDR3 coding sequence is TGTGCCAGCAGCCGGACCGGAACTAGCGGGCGGGGCAATGAGCAGTTCTTC. Protein product: CASSRTGTSGRGNEQFF. This chain uses TRBV3-1 (or the pseudogene TRBV3-2) with TRBJ2-1, with TRBD2 identical over 9 bases. Germline V gives CDR1 LGHDT, CDR2 YNNKEL (reference sequence). The V segment lost 4 bases and the J segment 6 bases; nucleotides outside the gene matches: 13. This CDR3 is 17 amino acids long.

The chain joins TRBV28 to TRBJ2-4; D gene uncertain. The germline V and J ends were trimmed by 5 bases and 4 bases, with 12 bases remaining between them. Germline CDR1 is MDHEN and CDR2 is SYDVKM. This CDR3 is 14 amino acids long. The CDR3 region is CASSRTAAKNIQYF. The CDR3 DNA sequence: TGTGCCAGCAGTCGGACCGCAGCTAAAAACATTCAGTACTTC.

On this clone: A read error may produce the germline difference seen at one junction end. The chain employs TRBV15 and TRBJ1-5; unclear D gene. Germline values: CDR1 LNHNV, CDR2 YYDKDF (reference sequence). CDR3 length equals 14 residues. The DNA of the CDR3 is TGTGCCACCGGCAGTGGGGTGCCCAATCAGCCCCAGCATTTT. Its translation: CATGSGVPNQPQHF.

J is TRBJ2-1 and V is TRBV6-5, with D perhaps matching TRBD1 or TRBD2 (5 bases each). V gave up 8 bases and J gave up 0 bases, with 14 bases separating them. The CDR3 has 15 residues. Looked up from germline, CDR1 is MNHEY and CDR2 is SVGAGI. The CDR3 region is CASSLGASSYNEQFF. DNA for the CDR3: TGTGCCAGCTCACTCGGGGCGAGCTCCTACAATGAGCAGTTCTTC.

The chain uses TRBV2 and TRBJ2-3; a possible D gene is TRBD2 (6 bases). Germline V CDR1 and CDR2: SNHLY, FYNNEI. V lost 10 bases and J lost 3, with 17 bases in between. The CDR3 is 14 amino acids. CDR3 protein: CATHPTRMTDTQYF. As DNA, the CDR3 is TGTGCCACCCACCCGACTAGGATGACAGATACGCAGTATTTT.

In this sample, this clone turned up a few times. V usage is TRBV18 and J usage is TRBJ2-2; the D is unclear. V was trimmed by 2 bases and J by 2 bases, leaving 12 bases between them. The CDR3 runs to 16 residues. Germline CDR1 is KGHSH and CDR2 is LQKENI. The CDR3 DNA follows: TGTGCCAGCTCACCAAACACAAGGTCAAACACCGGGGAGCTGTTTTTT. Protein sequence: CASSPNTRSNTGELFF. The complete variable domain, with remaining parts taken from reference TRBV18 and TRBJ2-2, reads NAGVMQNPRHLVRRRGQEARLRCSPMKGHSHVYWYRQLPEEGLKFMVYLQKENIIDESGMPKERFSAEFPKEGPSILRIQQVVRGDSAAYFCASSPNTRSNTGELFFGEGSRLTVL.

The rearrangement uses TRBV7-8 and TRBJ2-5, with D hard to call. Trimming removed 1 base at V and 9 bases at J, with 12 bases between. The CDR3 covers 13 residues. Germline assignment: CDR1 SGHVS and CDR2 FQNEAQ. The CDR3: CASSLGPSRAQYF. In DNA form, the CDR3 reads TGTGCCAGCAGCTTAGGGCCCAGTAGGGCCCAGTACTTC.

Ten or more counts support this clone. CDR3 nucleotide sequence: TGTGCCAGCAGACAGGGGGGGGATTCACCCCTCCACTTT. Protein sequence: CASRQGGDSPLHF. The chain combines TRBV6-5 with TRBJ1-6; TRBD1 matches 8 bases. Per the germline V gene, CDR1 is MNHEY and CDR2 is SVGAGI. J was trimmed by 8 bases and V by 6 bases; bases with no gene match: 3. This CDR3 spans 13 amino acids.

To note about this clone: Other nucleotide sequences in the sample specify the same CDR3. The chain employs TRBV30 and TRBJ2-7, with D unresolved. This CDR3 is built from 11 residues. Germline V gene sequence: CDR1 GTSNPN, CDR2 SVGIG (reference sequence). V was shortened by 0 bases and J by 4 bases, with 4 bases between the two germline ends. The CDR3 DNA reads TGTGCCTGGAGTGTCCTTTACGAGCAGTACTTC. Translation gives CAWSVLYEQYF.

This chain links TRBV7-2 with TRBJ1-2; D is perhaps TRBD1 (5 bases). Germline CDR1 is SGHTA and CDR2 is FQGNSA. The ends were cut back, 5 bases at V and 7 bases at J, with 20 bases in the middle. The CDR3 has 15 residues. CDR3 DNA: TGTGCCAGCAGCCCTAGAGACAGTTCCCGGGGTGGCTACACCTTC. The encoded protein is CASSPRDSSRGGYTF.

The chain is built from TRBV12-5 and TRBJ2-5, with 7 positions matching TRBD1. The J segment lost 1 base and the V segment lost 5 bases, leaving 10 bases of the junction unmatched. This CDR3 has 16 amino acids. The V gene's germline CDR1 is LGHNT and CDR2 FRNRAP. The CDR3 loop reads CASGPGQVSGQETQYF. The CDR3 DNA sequence: TGTGCTAGTGGTCCCGGACAGGTTTCGGGCCAAGAGACCCAGTACTTC.

The chain is built from TRBV7-3 and TRBJ1-1; D uncertain. Trimming removed 5 bases at V and 3 bases at J, with 16 bases between. The germline V gene has CDR1 SGHTA and CDR2 FQGTGA. This CDR3 is 15 amino acids long. The CDR3 sequence: CASSPSYAHDTEAFF. The CDR3 coding sequence is TGTGCCAGCAGCCCCTCATATGCTCATGACACTGAAGCTTTCTTT.

The chain employs TRBV7-9 and TRBJ1-3, with 8 bases fitting TRBD1. The CDR3 consists of 19 residues. Germline V gene lookup returns CDR1 SEHNR and CDR2 FQNEAQ (reference sequence). The J segment lost 0 bases and the V segment lost 1 base, leaving 11 bases of the junction unmatched. In nucleotides, the CDR3 is TGTGCCAGCAGCTTAGAGGGACAGGCAGACGCATTCTCTGGAAACACCATATATTTT. This encodes CASSLEGQADAFSGNTIYF.

This clone was seen once. This chain uses TRBV12-3 or TRBV12-4 with TRBJ2-7, with D uncertain. V lost 6 bases and J 3 bases, leaving 9 bases between the germline ends. The CDR3 is 12 residues long. The CDR3: CASSYDHYEQYF. The CDR3 nucleotides read TGTGCCAGCAGCTACGACCACTACGAGCAGTACTTC.

The chain combines TRBV6-4 with TRBJ1-1; D remains unclear. V lost 4 bases to trimming and J lost 0 bases, with 6 bases between them. The length of the CDR3 is 13 residues. Germline assignment: CDR1 MRHNA and CDR2 SNTAGT. The DNA for the CDR3 is TGTGCCAGCAGTGCTACGTTGAACACTGAAGCTTTCTTT. Its translation: CASSATLNTEAFF.

The chain has TRBV5-4 and TRBJ2-5; TRBD1 is a possible D gene (5 bases). The CDR3 is 14 residues long. Trimming took off 1 base at V and 6 bases at J, with 13 bases between the two ends. In germline, CDR1 is SGHNT, CDR2 YYREEE (reference sequence). The DNA of the CDR3 is TGTGCCAGCAGCTTGCAAGGACATCCAAAGACCCAGTACTTC. Translating gives CASSLQGHPKTQYF.

The gene calls are TRBV7-9 and TRBJ1-1, with 8 bases lining up with TRBD1. V lost 1 base to trimming and J lost 5 bases; unmatched junction nucleotides: 3. The CDR3 runs 14 residues. Germline loops: CDR1 SEHNR, CDR2 FQNEAQ (reference sequence). For the CDR3, the DNA is TGTGCCAGCAGCTTAGGACAGGGGTGGACTGAAGCTTTCTTT. Encoded protein: CASSLGQGWTEAFF.

The count of this clone is one. CDR3 coding DNA: TGTGCCAGCACCCGGTGGGGAAGGGACACTGAAGCTTTCTTT. It translates to CASTRWGRDTEAFF. This sequence joins TRBV6-6 and TRBJ1-1, with D unclear. Germline V gene sequence: CDR1 MNHNY, CDR2 SVGAGI (reference sequence). There are 14 residues in the CDR3. Trimming removed 7 bases from V and 3 bases from J, with 15 bases in between.

This clone has just one count. The gene calls are TRBV13 and TRBJ2-5; 7 bases are a match to TRBD1. V dropped 5 bases and J dropped 2; count of bases not matched to a gene: 2. CDR3 length: 13 amino acids. Germline V gene lookup returns CDR1 PRHDT and CDR2 FYEKMQ (reference sequence). CDR3 bases: TGTGCCAGCAGCCAGGGGGTACAAGAGACCCAGTACTTC. Encoded protein: CASSQGVQETQYF.

The rearrangement links TRBV18 to TRBJ2-7; 10 bases match TRBD1. Germline-derived CDR1 and CDR2 are KGHSH and LQKENI. The CDR3 runs to 16 residues. V shed 3 bases and J 2 bases; nucleotides not matched to a gene: 7. CDR3 sequence reads: CASSPRQGAGAYEQYF. As DNA, the CDR3 is TGTGCCAGCTCACCCCGACAGGGGGCCGGAGCCTACGAGCAGTACTTC.

The rearrangement links TRBV7-3 to TRBJ2-7, with no clear D. This CDR3 has 15 amino acids. V shed 5 bases and J shed 2 bases, with 16 bases lying between them. The germline gives CDR1 SGHTA, CDR2 FQGTGA. CDR3 bases: TGTGCCAGCAGCCCTTTTCCGGGCCCGCCCTACGAGCAGTACTTC. Translated, it gives CASSPFPGPPYEQYF.

The V call is TRBV5-1, the J call TRBJ2-1; D may be TRBD1 (5 bases). V shed 5 bases and J shed 2 bases, with 11 bases lying between them. The CDR3 sequence is 14 residues long. Germline values: CDR1 SGHRS, CDR2 YFSETQ. The CDR3 here is CASRLQGTYNEQFF. The DNA for the CDR3 is TGCGCCAGCAGGCTCCAGGGCACCTACAATGAGCAGTTCTTC.

This chain connects TRBV2 to TRBJ2-7, with TRBD1 matching over 8 bases. The CDR3 sequence is 14 residues long. With V trimmed by 5 bases and J by 5 bases, 8 bases remained unmatched. The germline CDR1 and CDR2 sequences are SNHLY and FYNNEI. As DNA, the CDR3 is TGTGCCAGCAGTCGACCTGGACAGGGCCACGAGCAGTACTTC. Its translation: CASSRPGQGHEQYF.